This TCR beta chain was obtained from a study of Graves' ophthalmopathy and Graves' hyperthyroidism. The sequenced template was RNA, covering the TCR beta CDR3 region. In the first round, RT-PCR was carried out with HTBI primers, and a multiplex PCR formed the second round. TCRdb reanalysed the multiplex PCR reads using MiXCR and keeps one entry per CDR3 protein. This sample carries about 210,000 distinct CDR3 sequences, roughly 27% of them seen once, and the ten largest clones take around 10%. Moderate-to-severe activity, CAS ≥3, NOSPECS ≥4 and a duration under 3 months were seen in donors with ophthalmopathy. Other autoimmune diseases, uncontrolled infections, pregnancy or lactation ruled patients out of participation. Unmatched junction bases numbered 10, after V lost 8 bases and J lost 4 bases. In germline, CDR1 is MNHEY, CDR2 SMNVEV (reference sequence). This CDR3 contains 14 residues. This clonotype came up many times.

J is TRBJ1-2 and V is TRBV27; TRBD1 aligns across 7 bases. Sequences were obtained from peripheral blood. The TCR sequence derives from a middle-aged man with Graves' ophthalmopathy. CDR3 in DNA: TGTGCCAGCCGAGGTCAGGGGGGCGGCTATGGCTACACCTTC. It yields the protein CASRGQGGGYGYTF.